This T cell receptor beta chain was documented in a study of regulatory T cells in long-lasting Graves disease. Germline V gives CDR1 SGHTA, CDR2 FQGTGA. V dropped 2 bases and J dropped 1 base, with 8 bases sitting between them. The CDR3 sequence is 15 residues long. Combining iRepertoire HTBI primers with Arm-PCR of CDR3 regions, the authors built TCR beta libraries. In the original analysis: Samples jointly harbored fewer than 65 TRBV and 14 TRBJ segments. TCRdb re-called the multiplex PCR reads through MiXCR, storing one row per CDR3 protein. The V and J calls and clone size are TCRdb's, not the authors'. The sample lists around 400,000 distinct CDR3 sequences; approximately 23% were seen once. The time point here: persistent/refractory GD, antithyroid drugs over 5 years with positive TRAb. The TCR library was prepared using RNA isolated from PBMCs. This clonotype has ten or more counts.

The source is a woman between 40 and 55 years old with Graves disease. The chain combines TRBV7-3 with TRBJ2-2; a possible D gene is TRBD1 (5 bases). The specimen was peripheral blood mononuclear cells (PBMCs), collected when the disease was refractory, from a patient treated with antithyroid drugs. CDR3 in DNA: TGTGCCAGCAGCTTAGGTACAGGGAACACCGGGGAGCTGTTTTTT. It yields the protein CASSLGTGNTGELFF.